This T cell receptor (beta chain) was sequenced for a study of CD8+ T cells in alopecia areata. On the study more broadly: Treated individuals took tofacitinib by mouth, 5 to 10 mg twice daily. Findings of the study overall: Tofacitinib did not eliminate many expanded lesional clones from scalp or blood.

As for treatment: oral pan-JAK inhibitor, 5-10 mg twice daily. With regard to this clone: Antigen: not known.

Germline-derived CDR1 and CDR2 are SGHDT and YYEEEE. Losses at the gene ends were 0 bases for V and 10 bases for J; bases not matched to a gene: 4. The CDR3 sequence is 14 residues long. Following extraction, RNA underwent reverse transcription to cDNA, which served as the sequencing template. Sequencing used immunoSEQ multiplex PCR; TCRdb keeps in-frame clones, though not all of them. The table lists about 200,000 clones, 50% to 70% of them singletons. The sequences come from CD4+ T cells sorted from blood, collected at week 4, from a patient treated with tofacitinib. This chain links TRBV5-6 with TRBJ1-6, with TRBD1 matching 7 bases. The sequence was collected from a human donor with alopecia areata. CDR3 DNA: TGTGCCAGCAGCTTGGACAGGGGTGGGTCACCCCTCCACTTT. Translating it yields CASSLDRGGSPLHF.